This TCR beta chain was found in a study of blood T cells in healthy people across ages. A second PCR, run for roughly 7 to 12 cycles, used a sample-barcoded 5' primer plus a J-beta primer mix. TCRdb fed the 5' RACE reads into MiXCR, producing one record per CDR3 protein. In the table there are under 1 million distinct CDR3 sequences, approximately 44% of which are singletons. Germline-derived CDR1 and CDR2 are SGHDN and FVKESK. This CDR3 region has 15 residues. The V gene lost 1 base and the J gene lost 5 bases, with 15 bases spanning the gap. Ten or more counts support this clonotype. This chain connects TRBV14 to TRBJ2-7; maybe TRBD1 (6 bases). Sequencing used blood. The clonotype originates from a man between 60 and 75 years old in good health. Here the CDR3 reads CASSQAGTITHEQYF. The CDR3 DNA reads as TGTGCCAGCAGCCAAGCTGGGACAATTACTCACGAGCAGTACTTC. Using reference TRBV14 and TRBJ2-7 for the parts outside the CDR3, the full variable domain is EAGVTQFPSHSVIEKGQTVTLRCDPISGHDNLYWYRRVMGKEIKFLLHFVKESKQDESGMPNNRFLAERTGGTYSTLKVQPAELEDSGVYFCASSQAGTITHEQYFGPGTRLTVT.